This TCR beta chain is from a study of cytomegalovirus exposure and HLA in healthy donors. CDR3 length: 16 residues. V dropped 1 base and J dropped 1; count of bases not matched to a gene: 5. Germline V gene lookup returns CDR1 LGHNA and CDR2 YSLEER. In nominal health when sampled, donors likely had unrecorded immune exposures nonetheless. Study-wide results and caveats: Presence/absence analyses assumed roughly uniform sequencing depth across donors, which may not hold.

The PCR contained 60 Vbeta and 13 Jbeta primers. Assay used: immunoSEQ multiplex PCR; TCRdb lists only in-frame clones, some missing. The table has 100,000 to 150,000 clones, roughly 80% seen once. With respect to this clone: What it recognizes is unknown.

The sequence came from a woman between 40 and 50 years old in good health and CMV-seronegative. The chain couples TRBV4-3 to TRBJ2-3, with 7 bases that match TRBD2. The sample consisted of PBMCs. Here the CDR3 DNA reads TGCGCCAGCAGCCAAGCTCGCAGCGGGGGCACAGATACGCAGTATTTT. This gives the protein CASSQARSGGTDTQYF.